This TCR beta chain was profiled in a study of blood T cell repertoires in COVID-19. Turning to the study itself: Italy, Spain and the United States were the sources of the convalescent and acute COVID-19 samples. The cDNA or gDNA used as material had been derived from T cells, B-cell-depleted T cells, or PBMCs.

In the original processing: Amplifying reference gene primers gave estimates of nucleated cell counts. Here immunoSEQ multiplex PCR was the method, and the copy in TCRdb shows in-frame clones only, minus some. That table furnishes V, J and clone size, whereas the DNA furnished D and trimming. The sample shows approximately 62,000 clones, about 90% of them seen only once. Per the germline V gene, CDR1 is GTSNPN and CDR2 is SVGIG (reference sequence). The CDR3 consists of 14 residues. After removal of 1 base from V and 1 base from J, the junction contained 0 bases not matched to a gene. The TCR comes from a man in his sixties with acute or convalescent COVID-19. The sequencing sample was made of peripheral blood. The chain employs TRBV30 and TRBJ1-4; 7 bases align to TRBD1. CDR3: CAWSGDRTNEKLFF. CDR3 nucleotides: TGTGCCTGGAGTGGGGACAGAACTAATGAAAAACTGTTTTTT.